Listed below are T cell receptor beta chains from one sample, sequenced in a study of pediatric ulcerative colitis. Only in-frame clones appear in the TCRdb table, and some are missing; sequencing was by immunoSEQ multiplex PCR. Of tens of thousands of clones in the sample, 77% were seen once. Sequenced: blood. The source of these receptors is a boy between 10 and 17 years old with moderate ulcerative colitis. CDR3s include the opening cysteine and the closing phenylalanine or tryptophan. The order of the fields is J gene, clone size, V gene, D gene, CDR3 DNA, CDR3 protein. D genes are given only for firm matches. Some rows have no size entry. The others give once, few or many, or a class for an expanded clone.

>TRBJ2-5|.|TRBV30|.
TGTGCCTGGAGTGTGCTCGGGGAGACCCAGTACTTC
CAWSVLGETQYF
>TRBJ1-1|.|TRBV19|.
TGTGCCAGTAGTATAGCAGGGGCTAACACTGAAGCTTTCTTT
CASSIAGANTEAFF
>TRBJ2-7|.|TRBV6-1|TRBD1
TGTGCCAGCAGTAGTTCCGGGACAGCCTACGAGCAGTACTTC
CASSSSGTAYEQYF
>TRBJ2-1|.|TRBV30|TRBD2
TGTGCCTGGATGCTGGGCGGGAGGAGAAGTGAGCAGTTCTTC
CAWMLGGRRSEQFF
>TRBJ2-7|.|TRBV19|TRBD1
TGTGCCAGTAGTCCCCGGGGACAGGGTTTTTCTTACGAGCAGTACTTC
CASSPRGQGFSYEQYF
>TRBJ1-4|.|TRBV27|.
TGTGCCAGCAGACTTTACTCCGGGGATTATGAAAAACTGTTTTTT
CASRLYSGDYEKLFF
>TRBJ1-5|.|TRBV21-1|.
TGTGCCAGCAGCGACGGACAGATTAATCAGCCCCAGCATTTT
CASSDGQINQPQHF
>TRBJ2-3|.|TRBV15|TRBD2
TGTGCCACCAGCCCCCTTTCCCCGGGACTAGAATCAGCAGATACGCAGTATTTT
CATSPLSPGLESADTQYF
>TRBJ2-7|.|TRBV7-2|.
TGTGCCAGCAGCCGTGCTGGTACGACCTACGAGCAGTACTTC
CASSRAGTTYEQYF
>TRBJ1-5|few|TRBV18|TRBD1
TGTGCCAGCTCCAGACAAGCGGGACAGGGGGCCACAGATCAGCCCCAGCATTTT
CASSRQAGQGATDQPQHF
>TRBJ2-4|.|TRBV30|.
TGTGCCTGGAGTGTACACCCCGGACAAAAAAACATTCAGTACTTC
CAWSVHPGQKNIQYF
>TRBJ2-5|.|TRBV19|TRBD2
TGTGCCAGTAGTAAACCTGGACTAGTCGGGGAGACCCAGTACTTC
CASSKPGLVGETQYF
>TRBJ2-1|.|TRBV4-3|.
TGCGCCAGCAGCCGAGGGACCTACAATGAGCAGTTCTTC
CASSRGTYNEQFF
>TRBJ1-1|few|TRBV7-9|.
TGTGCCAGCAGCTTTCAGGGATGGGGCACTGAAGCTTTCTTT
CASSFQGWGTEAFF
>TRBJ2-7|.|TRBV7-7|.
TGTGCCAGCAGCTTATACGCTTTCTCCTACGAGCAGTACTTC
CASSLYAFSYEQYF
>TRBJ2-7|.|TRBV7-2|TRBD2
TGTGCCAGCAGCTTAGGCGGGAGTCGGGGCGAGCAGTACTTC
CASSLGGSRGEQYF
>TRBJ2-4|.|TRBV19|TRBD1
TGTGCCAGTAGTCCTGGACAGGCCACGACAGTAACAGCCAAAAACATTCAGTACTTC
CASSPGQATTVTAKNIQYF
>TRBJ2-3|.|TRBV19|.
TGTGCCAGTAGTACGGGAAAACCGGTGCTTCTTTTT
CASSTGKPVLLF